A selection of T cell receptor beta chains follows, all from one sample in a study of OX40 agonist ivuxolimab in advanced cancers. TCRdb's table, derived via immunoSEQ multiplex PCR, lists solely in-frame clones and lacks some. The table shows approximately 80,000 clones, with about 90% occurring only once. This specimen was CD4+ or CD8+ T cells sorted from blood, taken in a trial of the OX40 agonist ivuxolimab. The source is an adult with an advanced solid tumor such as melanoma, head and neck, liver or kidney cancer. Each CDR3 is given with its conserved first and last residue. The D gene is left open where the match is weak. Where a row states a size, it is once, few, many or the class of an expanded clone; other rows omit it.

clone size: few; D gene: -; J gene: TRBJ1-5; V gene: TRBV6-1; CDR3 DNA: TGTGCCAGCACCCTCTCGGGGGGGAGCAATCAGCCCCAGCATTTT; CDR3 protein: CASTLSGGSNQPQHF
clone size: -; D gene: TRBD1; J gene: TRBJ2-1; V gene: TRBV5-1; CDR3 DNA: TGCGCCAGCAGCTTTTCACAGGGGTTCGGTGAGCAGTTCTTC; CDR3 protein: CASSFSQGFGEQFF
clone size: -; D gene: TRBD1; J gene: TRBJ1-3; V gene: TRBV11-2; CDR3 DNA: TGTGCCAGCAGCCCGTTGGACAGGGTCTCTGGAAACACCATATATTTT; CDR3 protein: CASSPLDRVSGNTIYF
clone size: -; D gene: TRBD1; J gene: TRBJ1-2; V gene: TRBV4-1; CDR3 DNA: TGCGCCAGCAGCCAAGATTGGAGGGACAGTCGTGCCAAAAGTGGCTACACCTTC; CDR3 protein: CASSQDWRDSRAKSGYTF
clone size: -; D gene: TRBD1; J gene: TRBJ1-6; V gene: TRBV28; CDR3 DNA: TGTGCCAGCAGCCTCGGGACAGTTAATTCACCCCTCCACTTT; CDR3 protein: CASSLGTVNSPLHF
clone size: -; D gene: -; J gene: TRBJ2-6; V gene: TRBV11-2; CDR3 DNA: TGTGCCAGCAGCTTAAACGTCGCGCCAGGGGCCAACGTCCTGACTTTC; CDR3 protein: CASSLNVAPGANVLTF
clone size: -; D gene: -; J gene: TRBJ1-1; V gene: TRBV9; CDR3 DNA: TGTGCCAGCAGCGTAGATGGCAGGGGTGACACTGAAGCTTTCTTT; CDR3 protein: CASSVDGRGDTEAFF
clone size: -; D gene: TRBD2; J gene: TRBJ2-3; V gene: TRBV4-2; CDR3 DNA: TGTGCCAGCAGCCTGGGACTAGCGGGGGGTAGCACAGATACGCAGTATTTT; CDR3 protein: CASSLGLAGGSTDTQYF
clone size: once; D gene: TRBD2; J gene: TRBJ2-3; V gene: TRBV10-3; CDR3 DNA: TGTGCCATCAGTGTCGGTACTAGCGGGGGCCCTACAGATACGCAGTATTTT; CDR3 protein: CAISVGTSGGPTDTQYF
clone size: -; D gene: TRBD1; J gene: TRBJ2-5; V gene: TRBV4-1; CDR3 DNA: TGCGCCAGCAGCATAACAGGGGGCGTCGGGCGCGAGACCCAGTACTTC; CDR3 protein: CASSITGGVGRETQYF
clone size: -; D gene: TRBD2; J gene: TRBJ2-7; V gene: TRBV7-2; CDR3 DNA: TGTGCCAGCAGCATCGGACTAGCGGGGGGGCAAGAGCAGTACTTC; CDR3 protein: CASSIGLAGGQEQYF
clone size: -; D gene: -; J gene: TRBJ2-7; V gene: TRBV29-1; CDR3 DNA: TGCAGCGTTGGGAGCGATGTTAACTACGAGCAGTACTTC; CDR3 protein: CSVGSDVNYEQYF
clone size: -; D gene: -; J gene: TRBJ2-2; V gene: TRBV27; CDR3 DNA: TGTGCCAGCAGTGCCCCCTCAACGAACACCGGGGAGCTGTTTTTT; CDR3 protein: CASSAPSTNTGELFF
clone size: -; D gene: -; J gene: TRBJ2-5; V gene: TRBV6-5; CDR3 DNA: TGTGCCAGCAGGAGACAGGTCGGAGAGACCCAGTACTTC; CDR3 protein: CASRRQVGETQYF
clone size: -; D gene: -; J gene: TRBJ1-2; V gene: TRBV5-8; CDR3 DNA: TGTGCCAGCAGCCAAATTACAGGGAACTATGGCTACACCTTC; CDR3 protein: CASSQITGNYGYTF
clone size: -; D gene: TRBD1; J gene: TRBJ1-5; V gene: TRBV6-6; CDR3 DNA: TGTGCCAGCAGTTACTCGTCGACAGGGCTTGATCAGCCCCAGCATTTT; CDR3 protein: CASSYSSTGLDQPQHF
clone size: -; D gene: TRBD1; J gene: TRBJ1-4; V gene: TRBV6-5; CDR3 DNA: TGTGCCAGCAGTTTGACAGGGAGGGCGGATGAAAAACTGTTTTTT; CDR3 protein: CASSLTGRADEKLFF
clone size: -; D gene: -; J gene: TRBJ2-4; V gene: TRBV5-6; CDR3 DNA: TGTGCCAGCACCTGGTTCGATCTAGCCAAAAACATTCAGTACTTC; CDR3 protein: CASTWFDLAKNIQYF
clone size: -; D gene: -; J gene: TRBJ2-3; V gene: TRBV4-1; CDR3 DNA: TGCGCCAGCAGCCAAGATGTACCTACAGATACGCAGTATTTT; CDR3 protein: CASSQDVPTDTQYF
clone size: -; D gene: TRBD1; J gene: TRBJ1-3; V gene: TRBV6-5; CDR3 DNA: TGTGCCAGCAGTTACAGTGGACAGGGATCAGGAAACACCATATATTTT; CDR3 protein: CASSYSGQGSGNTIYF
clone size: once; D gene: TRBD2; J gene: TRBJ2-7; V gene: TRBV7-2; CDR3 DNA: TGTGCCAGCAGCGCCCCGCGTGAGCGGGGATGGGAGCAGTACTTC; CDR3 protein: CASSAPRERGWEQYF
clone size: -; D gene: -; J gene: TRBJ1-5; V gene: TRBV2; CDR3 DNA: TGTGCCAGCGGGAGCGGTCGACAGCCCCAGCATTTT; CDR3 protein: CASGSGRQPQHF
clone size: -; D gene: TRBD2; J gene: TRBJ2-1; V gene: TRBV6-5; CDR3 DNA: TGTGCCAGCAGTTACTCGAGGGTAGCGGGGTTAAATGAGCAGTTCTTC; CDR3 protein: CASSYSRVAGLNEQFF
clone size: -; D gene: -; J gene: TRBJ1-1; V gene: TRBV7-8; CDR3 DNA: TGTGCCAGCAGCTTATCGCGCAGGGGCGAGGGAGCTTTCTTT; CDR3 protein: CASSLSRRGEGAFF
clone size: -; D gene: TRBD2; J gene: TRBJ2-3; V gene: TRBV5-8; CDR3 DNA: TGTGCCAGCAGCTTGAGGAACCTCTCCCGTGGGGGGGGCACAGATACGCAGTATTTT; CDR3 protein: CASSLRNLSRGGGTDTQYF
clone size: -; D gene: -; J gene: TRBJ2-5; V gene: TRBV18; CDR3 DNA: TGTGCCAGCTCACACTACCAAGAGACCCAGTACTTC; CDR3 protein: CASSHYQETQYF
clone size: -; D gene: -; J gene: TRBJ1-2; V gene: TRBV6-1; CDR3 DNA: TGTGCCAGCAGTGGGTTCCGGACGGGCTATGGGGGCTACACCTTC; CDR3 protein: CASSGFRTGYGGYTF
clone size: -; D gene: -; J gene: TRBJ1-5; V gene: TRBV2; CDR3 DNA: TGTGCCAGCAGAGCGGGACGGCCAAATCAGCCCCAGCATTTT; CDR3 protein: CASRAGRPNQPQHF
clone size: -; D gene: -; J gene: TRBJ2-7; V gene: TRBV6-5; CDR3 DNA: TGTGCCAGCAGTTACTGGCAGGGGACCTACGAGCAGTACTTC; CDR3 protein: CASSYWQGTYEQYF
clone size: medium-sized; D gene: TRBD1; J gene: TRBJ1-1; V gene: TRBV25-1; CDR3 DNA: TGTGCCAGCAGAAGGACAGGGTCTGTGAACACTGAAGCTTTCTTT; CDR3 protein: CASRRTGSVNTEAFF
clone size: -; D gene: -; J gene: TRBJ1-2; V gene: TRBV7-8; CDR3 DNA: TGTGCCAGCAGCCTGACCCTCGTCGGGAACTATGGCTACACCTTC; CDR3 protein: CASSLTLVGNYGYTF
clone size: few; D gene: TRBD1; J gene: TRBJ1-6; V gene: TRBV5-1; CDR3 DNA: TGCGCCAGCAGCTTGGAATCCAGGGGGGATTATAATTCACCCCTCCACTTT; CDR3 protein: CASSLESRGDYNSPLHF
clone size: few; D gene: -; J gene: TRBJ1-3; V gene: TRBV7-9; CDR3 DNA: TGTGCCAGCAGACACGCCGCTGGAAACACCATATATTTT; CDR3 protein: CASRHAAGNTIYF
clone size: -; D gene: -; J gene: TRBJ2-2; V gene: TRBV5-1; CDR3 DNA: TGCGCCAGCAGGGCAGCCTCAGGGTGGTCCACCGGGGAGCTGTTTTTT; CDR3 protein: CASRAASGWSTGELFF
clone size: -; D gene: -; J gene: TRBJ1-3; V gene: TRBV11-2; CDR3 DNA: TGTGCCAGCAGCTTGACCTCTGGAAACACCATATATTTT; CDR3 protein: CASSLTSGNTIYF
clone size: -; D gene: TRBD1; J gene: TRBJ2-5; V gene: TRBV15; CDR3 DNA: TGTGCCACCAGCAGAGAGGGGACAGGGGGATTGGGAGAGACCCAGTACTTC; CDR3 protein: CATSREGTGGLGETQYF
clone size: -; D gene: TRBD2; J gene: TRBJ2-4; V gene: TRBV18; CDR3 DNA: TGTGCCAGCTCACCTCCGAGAGCGGGGGGGTTGGAAGCCAAAAACATTCAGTACTTC; CDR3 protein: CASSPPRAGGLEAKNIQYF
clone size: few; D gene: -; J gene: TRBJ1-5; V gene: TRBV30; CDR3 DNA: TGTGCCTGGAGTGTCGGCCCACCCCCCAATCAGCCCCAGCATTTT; CDR3 protein: CAWSVGPPPNQPQHF
clone size: -; D gene: -; J gene: TRBJ1-3; V gene: TRBV14; CDR3 DNA: TGTGCCAGCAGCGCGTCTGGAAACACCATATATTTT; CDR3 protein: CASSASGNTIYF
clone size: -; D gene: -; J gene: TRBJ1-2; V gene: TRBV6-5; CDR3 DNA: TGTGCCAGCACCCGCCCCGACAAGCTCTATGGCTACACCTTC; CDR3 protein: CASTRPDKLYGYTF
clone size: once; D gene: TRBD1; J gene: TRBJ2-3; V gene: TRBV2; CDR3 DNA: TGTGCCAGCAGTACACCGGGACAGAGCACAGATACGCAGTATTTT; CDR3 protein: CASSTPGQSTDTQYF
clone size: -; D gene: -; J gene: TRBJ2-1; V gene: TRBV14; CDR3 DNA: TGTGCCAGCCGCAACCGGGACAAACCCTACAATGAGCAGTTCTTC; CDR3 protein: CASRNRDKPYNEQFF
clone size: -; D gene: -; J gene: TRBJ1-5; V gene: TRBV28; CDR3 DNA: TGTGCCAGCAGGCTACCGGCCGGGGTGGCGAGCAATCAGCCCCAGCATTTT; CDR3 protein: CASRLPAGVASNQPQHF
clone size: -; D gene: TRBD1; J gene: TRBJ1-2; V gene: TRBV7-8; CDR3 DNA: TGTGCCAGCAGCTCGACAGGGATCAATGGCTACACCTTC; CDR3 protein: CASSSTGINGYTF
clone size: -; D gene: TRBD1; J gene: TRBJ2-7; V gene: TRBV19; CDR3 DNA: TGTGCCAGCCAGCAACGTGGACAGGGCGCCTACGAGCAGTACTTC; CDR3 protein: CASQQRGQGAYEQYF